This entry features one T cell receptor (beta chain) sequence. Germline assignment: CDR1 SGHRS and CDR2 YFSETQ. There are 14 residues in the CDR3. The germline V and J ends were trimmed by 4 bases and 1 base, with 9 bases remaining between them. Libraries were prepared by immunoSEQ multiplex PCR; TCRdb keeps only in-frame clonotypes and omits some of them. The sample contains around 130,000 clones, 82% of which appear only once. This sample stems from a study of blood T cell repertoires in COVID-19. The clonotype comes from a human donor in a cohort sampled during active COVID-19. This chain uses TRBV5-1 with TRBJ2-1, with D tentatively TRBD2 (6 bases). The sequenced sample consisted of peripheral blood. This CDR3 reads CASSNGGSYNEQFF. CDR3 nucleotide sequence: TGCGCCAGCAGCAATGGGGGGTCCTACAATGAGCAGTTCTTC.